Listed below are T cell receptor beta chains from one sample, sequenced in a study of blood T cells in healthy people across ages. TCRdb called the 5' RACE reads again in MiXCR, with one record for every CDR3 protein. The data show 1.5 million to 2 million distinct CDR3 sequences, about 31% seen once. The sequencing sample was made of blood. These receptors all come from a woman aged 25 to 39 in good health. Both conserved end residues are part of each CDR3. D genes are given only for firm matches. Expanded clones are given a class, and other clones once, few, many or no size at all.

cdr3_aa,cdr3_nt,d_call,j_call,v_call,clone_size
CASSQVGLDPGELFF,TGTGCCAGCAGCCAAGTGGGACTAGACCCCGGGGAGCTGTTTTTT,TRBD2,TRBJ2-2,TRBV14,.
CASSLRTGAFYEQYF,TGTGCCAGCAGTCTCCGGACAGGCGCCTTCTACGAGCAGTACTTC,TRBD1,TRBJ2-7,TRBV27,.
CASSKRARAQETQYF,TGTGCCAGCAGCAAGAGGGCCCGGGCCCAAGAGACCCAGTACTTC,.,TRBJ2-5,TRBV9,.
CASSYAGGTDTQYF,TGTGCCAGCAGCTATGCGGGGGGCACAGATACGCAGTATTTT,TRBD2,TRBJ2-3,TRBV6-5,many
CASSFGRTGSPLHF,TGTGCCAGCAGCTTTGGACGGACGGGGTCACCCCTCCACTTT,.,TRBJ1-6,TRBV5-5,many
CASSSNPPLFSAGGSGEQFF,TGCGCCAGCAGCTCAAATCCACCTCTTTTCTCGGCGGGGGGGAGTGGTGAGCAGTTCTTC,TRBD2,TRBJ2-1,TRBV4-1,few
CASREQGLAGGRRSYNEQFF,TGTGCCAGCAGGGAACAGGGACTAGCGGGAGGGCGTAGGTCCTACAATGAGCAGTTCTTC,TRBD2,TRBJ2-1,TRBV27,.
CASSLGTAVEKLFF,TGTGCCAGCAGTTTAGGGACAGCCGTTGAAAAACTGTTTTTT,.,TRBJ1-4,TRBV12-3/TRBV12-4,few
CASSLGRASGSYNEQFF,TGTGCCAGCAGCTTAGGTCGGGCTAGCGGCTCCTACAATGAGCAGTTCTTC,TRBD2,TRBJ2-1,TRBV7-9,.
CSVVLSYKQYF,TGCAGCGTTGTTCTCTCCTACAAGCAGTACTTC,.,TRBJ2-5,TRBV29-1,few
CASSESGTDYGYTF,TGTGCCAGCAGTGAATCGGGGACAGACTATGGCTACACCTTC,TRBD1,TRBJ1-2,TRBV25-1,.
CSARVGGTYNEQFF,TGCAGTGCTAGAGTGGGGGGTACCTACAATGAGCAGTTCTTC,.,TRBJ2-1,TRBV20-1,few
CASSRVGGTEAFF,TGCGCCAGCAGTCGTGTCGGGGGAACTGAAGCTTTCTTT,.,TRBJ1-1,TRBV4-1,few
CASSQGQDNSPLHF,TGTGCCAGCAGCCAAGGGCAGGATAATTCACCCCTCCACTTT,.,TRBJ1-6,TRBV3-1,.
CASSLIVIAGSTDTQYF,TGCGCCAGCAGCTTGATAGTAATAGCGGGAAGCACAGATACGCAGTATTTT,TRBD2,TRBJ2-3,TRBV5-1,.
CASSLGIAGGGETQYF,TGTGCCAGCAGTTTGGGGATAGCGGGAGGAGGGGAGACCCAGTACTTC,TRBD2,TRBJ2-5,TRBV12-3/TRBV12-4,many
CASRQGVGNTEAFF,TGCGCCAGCAGGCAGGGAGTGGGGAACACTGAAGCTTTCTTT,.,TRBJ1-1,TRBV5-1,once
CARKDEQFF,TGTGCCAGAAAAGATGAGCAGTTCTTC,.,TRBJ2-1,TRBV28,.
CASRPTSGRGADTQYF,TGTGCCAGCAGGCCCACCAGCGGGAGGGGAGCAGATACGCAGTATTTT,TRBD2,TRBJ2-3,TRBV6-1,once
CAISSTGSSYEQYF,TGTGCCATCAGTTCGACAGGGAGCTCCTACGAGCAGTACTTC,TRBD1,TRBJ2-7,TRBV10-3,many
CASSPKGGTSREQYF,TGTGCCAGCAGCCCAAAGGGGGGGACTAGTCGCGAGCAGTACTTC,TRBD2,TRBJ2-7,TRBV9,few
CASAEDSYGYTF,TGTGCCAGCGCGGAAGACAGCTATGGCTACACCTTC,.,TRBJ1-2,TRBV6-2/TRBV6-3,.
CASRPSGGSGEQYF,TGTGCCAGCAGACCCTCGGGGGGGTCGGGGGAGCAGTACTTC,TRBD2,TRBJ2-7,TRBV12-3/TRBV12-4,.
CASSDPGGNYEQYF,TGTGCCAGCAGTGACCCAGGGGGCAACTACGAGCAGTACTTC,TRBD1,TRBJ2-7,TRBV2,.
CASSSQVGTEAFF,TGTGCCAGCAGTTCACAGGTAGGGACTGAAGCTTTCTTT,.,TRBJ1-1,TRBV6-2/TRBV6-3,.
CSVEGGTGRPNYGYTF,TGCAGCGTTGAAGGTGGGACAGGGCGACCTAACTATGGCTACACCTTC,TRBD1,TRBJ1-2,TRBV29-1,.
CASRTMRDTEAFF,TGTGCCAGCCGGACAATGAGGGACACTGAAGCTTTCTTT,.,TRBJ1-1,TRBV27,.
CASSISGLAKPQHF,TGTGCCAGCAGCATCTCAGGGTTGGCGAAGCCCCAGCATTTT,.,TRBJ1-5,TRBV13,.
CSPRGTAYEQYF,TGCAGTCCTCGGGGGACGGCCTACGAGCAGTACTTC,.,TRBJ2-7,TRBV20-1,few
CASSPWDRVDGYTF,TGTGCCAGCAGTCCGTGGGACAGGGTGGATGGCTACACCTTC,TRBD1,TRBJ1-2,TRBV12-3/TRBV12-4,few
CASSTTDRLGDYGYTF,TGCGCCAGCAGCACAACGGACAGGCTGGGGGACTATGGCTACACCTTC,TRBD1,TRBJ1-2,TRBV5-1,once
CASSSPSGGGNGYTF,TGTGCCAGCAGCTCACCCTCTGGAGGGGGCAATGGCTACACCTTC,TRBD1,TRBJ1-2,TRBV7-9,few